Listed below are T cell receptor beta chains from one sample, sequenced in a study of cytomegalovirus exposure and HLA in healthy donors. Clones were read by immunoSEQ multiplex PCR, and TCRdb kept only the in-frame ones, dropping some. The sample has 160,000 or so clones, about four fifths seen once; the top ten hold about 4.8%. Sample: PBMCs. The source is a man aged 25-45 years in good health and CMV-seronegative. Both conserved end residues are part of each CDR3. D genes are given only for firm matches. A row's size may be missing; if present it is once, few, many or a size class.

v_gene	j_gene	abundance	d_gene	CDR3aa	CDR3nt
TRBV21-1	TRBJ2-7	once	NA	CASSKGTGNYEQYF	TGTGCCAGCAGCAAAGGCACAGGGAACTACGAGCAGTACTTC
TRBV30	TRBJ1-2	NA	TRBD1	CAWHRGQGDYGYTF	TGTGCCTGGCACAGGGGACAGGGAGACTATGGCTACACCTTC
TRBV6-1	TRBJ2-7	NA	TRBD1	CASSPWRGTGGEQYF	TGTGCCAGCAGTCCGTGGAGGGGGACAGGGGGCGAGCAGTACTTC
TRBV4-3	TRBJ1-5	NA	NA	CASSPSRSGPQHF	TGCGCCAGCAGCCCCTCGCGGAGCGGTCCCCAGCATTTT
TRBV19	TRBJ1-3	NA	NA	CASNPNGASGNTIYF	TGTGCCAGTAACCCGAACGGTGCCTCTGGAAACACCATATATTTT
TRBV27	TRBJ1-5	NA	TRBD1	CASGRDRDQPQHF	TGTGCCAGCGGGAGAGACAGGGATCAGCCCCAGCATTTT
TRBV30	TRBJ1-2	NA	NA	CAWAVDRGYTF	TGTGCCTGGGCCGTTGACAGGGGCTACACCTTC
TRBV30	TRBJ1-2	few	TRBD1	CAWSPGQGIYGYTF	TGTGCCTGGAGTCCTGGACAGGGGATTTATGGCTACACCTTC
TRBV5-5	TRBJ2-5	NA	TRBD2	CASSGLEVTQYF	TGTGCCAGCAGCGGACTAGAGGTGACCCAGTACTTC
TRBV27	TRBJ1-6	NA	NA	CASSPDNSPLHF	TGTGCCAGCAGCCCGGATAATTCACCCCTCCACTTT
TRBV6-5	TRBJ2-2	NA	NA	CASSYQSGWTSGELFF	TGTGCCAGCAGTTACCAATCGGGGTGGACTTCCGGGGAGCTGTTTTTT
TRBV28	TRBJ1-5	NA	NA	CASSSRGGSNQPQHF	TGTGCCAGCAGTTCCCGGGGGGGGAGCAATCAGCCCCAGCATTTT
TRBV6-5	TRBJ1-6	NA	NA	CASSYSGSDRTHLHF	TGTGCCAGCAGTTACTCGGGGAGCGACAGGACCCACCTCCACTTT
TRBV2	TRBJ1-2	NA	NA	CASSPVTAWAGYTF	TGTGCCAGCAGTCCCGTCACTGCATGGGCTGGCTACACCTTC
TRBV28	TRBJ2-7	NA	NA	CASSLFRFSYEQYF	TGTGCCAGCAGTTTATTCAGGTTCTCCTACGAGCAGTACTTC
TRBV9	TRBJ2-7	NA	TRBD2	CASSVSGLAYEQYF	TGTGCCAGCAGCGTTTCCGGACTAGCGTACGAGCAGTACTTC